The 10 T cell receptor beta chains below all came from one sample that was sequenced in a study of blood T cell repertoires in COVID-19. The method was immunoSEQ multiplex PCR; TCRdb's version includes in-frame clones alone and lacks a portion of them. The sample includes under 250,000 clones, about nine tenths of them seen just once. Sequenced material: peripheral blood. These receptors were taken from a man aged 30 to 45 with COVID-19, enrolled during active disease.

The rearrangement uses TRBV5-4 and TRBJ2-7; D possibly corresponds to TRBD1 (6 bases). The germline V gene has CDR1 SGHNT and CDR2 YYREEE (reference sequence). There are 15 residues in the CDR3. V lost 3 bases and J 2 bases, leaving 15 bases between the germline ends. CDR3 amino acids: CASSSKTGGTYEQYF. In DNA, the CDR3 is TGTGCCAGCAGCTCTAAGACAGGTGGGACCTACGAGCAGTACTTC.

V usage is TRBV11-3 and J usage is TRBJ2-5; a possible D gene is TRBD1 (5 bases). Looked up from germline, CDR1 is SGHNT and CDR2 is YENEEA. The CDR3 length is 15 residues. Trimming took 5 bases from V and 1 from J, leaving 14 bases between them. CDR3 nucleotide sequence: TGTGCCAGCAGCCTCGGACGACAGTCCCAAGAGACCCAGTACTTC. This gives the protein CASSLGRQSQETQYF.

The rearrangement joins TRBV7-2 to TRBJ1-6, with 8 bases identical to TRBD1. The germline V gene encodes CDR1 SGHTA and CDR2 FQGNSA. With V trimmed by 5 bases and J by 0 bases, 12 bases remained unmatched. This CDR3 is built from 19 residues. The CDR3 nucleotides are TGTGCCAGCAGCCGGCCGGGACAGGTGGGGGACTCCTATAATTCACCCCTCCACTTT. It is translated as CASSRPGQVGDSYNSPLHF.

This chain joins TRBV6-5 and TRBJ2-7; a possible D gene is TRBD2 (6 bases). The CDR3 runs 14 residues. Trimming removed 6 bases at V and 0 bases at J, with 12 bases between. Per the germline V gene, CDR1 is MNHEY and CDR2 is SVGAGI. The DNA for the CDR3 is TGTGCCAGCAGCGTCGGGGGTATCTCCTACGAGCAGTACTTC. This codes for CASSVGGISYEQYF.

The chain employs TRBV27 and TRBJ2-1, with 9 bases identical to TRBD2. The CDR3 loop spans 17 amino acids. V shed 2 bases and J 5 bases; nucleotides not matched to a gene: 10. Germline CDR1 MNHEY, CDR2 SMNVEV (reference sequence). CDR3 sequence: CASSLVGAGGADNEQFF. The CDR3 nucleotides read TGTGCCAGCAGTTTAGTTGGGGCGGGGGGGGCCGACAATGAGCAGTTCTTC.

The rearrangement uses TRBV6-1 and TRBJ2-5; a weak D match, TRBD2 (5 bases). The CDR3 is made up of 13 amino acids. V was shortened by 3 bases and J by 5 bases, with 10 bases between the two germline ends. Germline loops: CDR1 MNHNS, CDR2 SASEGT. DNA for the CDR3: TGTGCCAGCAGTGACGGAGGCAGGGAGACCCAGTACTTC. Its translation is CASSDGGRETQYF.

This clone has only one observation. The chain employs TRBV12-3 or TRBV12-4 and TRBJ1-5; D not resolved. V dropped 3 bases and J dropped 5 bases, with 5 bases sitting between them. The CDR3 has 12 residues. The CDR3 DNA sequence: TGTGCCAGCAGTTTTCAGGATCAGCCCCAGCATTTT. Translating gives CASSFQDQPQHF.

The V and J genes are TRBV13 and TRBJ2-7; D perhaps matches TRBD2 (7 bases). The CDR3 consists of 16 residues. Trimming removed 5 bases at V and 0 bases at J, with 17 bases between. CDR1 and CDR2 (germline): PRHDT, FYEKMQ (reference sequence). The CDR3 DNA reads as TGTGCCAGCAGCCAATCGGGCGGGGGCCTCTCCTACGAGCAGTACTTC. Its protein product is CASSQSGGGLSYEQYF.

The rearrangement links TRBV12-5 to TRBJ1-3, with 8 bases aligning to TRBD1. Looked up from germline, CDR1 is LGHNT and CDR2 is FRNRAP. This CDR3 has 16 amino acids. V lost 4 bases, J lost 2 bases, and 7 bases stayed unmatched. DNA of the CDR3: TGTGCTAGTGGTTCTTCGACAGGGGACGCTGGAAACACCATATATTTT. Amino acid sequence: CASGSSTGDAGNTIYF.

This clone has just one count. The chain is built from TRBV14 and TRBJ2-7, with 9 bases aligning to TRBD1. The V and J ends lost 4 bases and 2 bases, in that order; junction bases with no gene match: 0. This CDR3 is 13 amino acids long. The germline CDR1 and CDR2 sequences are SGHDN and FVKESK. Here the CDR3 DNA reads TGTGCCAGCAGCCGGACAGGGGCCTACGAGCAGTACTTC. Encoded protein: CASSRTGAYEQYF. The complete variable domain, with remaining parts taken from reference TRBV14 and TRBJ2-7, reads EAGVTQFPSHSVIEKGQTVTLRCDPISGHDNLYWYRRVMGKEIKFLLHFVKESKQDESGMPNNRFLAERTGGTYSTLKVQPAELEDSGVYFCASSRTGAYEQYFGPGTRLTVT.